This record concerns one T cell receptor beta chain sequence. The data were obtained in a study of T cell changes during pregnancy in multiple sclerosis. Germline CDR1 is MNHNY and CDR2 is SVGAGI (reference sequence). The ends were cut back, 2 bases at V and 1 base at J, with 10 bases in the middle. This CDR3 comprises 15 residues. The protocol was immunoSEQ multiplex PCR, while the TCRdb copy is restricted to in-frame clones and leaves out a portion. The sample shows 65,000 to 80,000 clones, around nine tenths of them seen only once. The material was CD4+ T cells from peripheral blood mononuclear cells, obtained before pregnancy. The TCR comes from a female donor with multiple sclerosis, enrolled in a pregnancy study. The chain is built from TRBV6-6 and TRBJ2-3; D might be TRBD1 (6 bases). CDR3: CASSYGDTGTDTQYF. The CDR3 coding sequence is TGTGCCAGCAGTTACGGGGACACTGGCACAGATACGCAGTATTTT.